What follows are 18 T cell receptor beta chains derived from one specimen sequenced in a study of blood T cell repertoires in COVID-19. The method was immunoSEQ multiplex PCR; TCRdb's version includes in-frame clones alone and lacks a portion of them. The sample contains about 250,000 clones, nearly 90% of which appear only once. Sequenced: peripheral blood. Every receptor here comes from a man between 18 and 35 years old with active or convalescent COVID-19.

This clone was seen only a few times. This chain connects TRBV5-1 to TRBJ1-5; 9 bases are a match to TRBD1. Germline assignment: CDR1 SGHRS and CDR2 YFSETQ. V lost 4 bases, J lost 6 bases, and 8 bases stayed unmatched. This CDR3 is 15 amino acids long. The CDR3 spells CASSSGTGSSQPQHF. CDR3 bases: TGCGCCAGCAGCAGCGGGACAGGGAGTAGTCAGCCCCAGCATTTT.

V gene TRBV18 combines with J gene TRBJ2-7, with D unresolved. The germline V gene encodes CDR1 KGHSH and CDR2 LQKENI. Between the trimmed V and J ends, which lost 0 bases and 3 bases, there was a span of 9 bases. The CDR3 has 14 amino acids. The CDR3 nucleotides read TGTGCCAGCTCACCACCGAGTAAGAGCTACGAGCAGTACTTC. The encoded protein is CASSPPSKSYEQYF.

This clone has a single count. The chain recombines TRBV27 with TRBJ2-3; the match to TRBD1 covers 10 bases. This CDR3 region has 17 residues. V shed 6 bases, J shed 6 bases, and the junction held 15 bases outside the gene matches. CDR1 MNHEY and CDR2 SMNVEV come from the germline V gene (reference sequence). The CDR3 nucleotides read TGTGCCAGCAGCGGACAGGGGGACATTTCTTGGGGGGATACGCAGTATTTT. This translates into CASSGQGDISWGDTQYF.

A few counts support this clone. The V gene is TRBV10-3, the J gene TRBJ1-1, with D maybe TRBD1 (5 bases). The CDR3 extends over 13 amino acids. The germline gives CDR1 ENHRY, CDR2 SYGVKD. V gave up 11 bases and J gave up 4 bases, with 17 bases separating them. DNA of the CDR3: TGTGCCTCCGGGGCGGGACGGGGCACTGAAGCTTTCTTT. Translation: CASGAGRGTEAFF.

The chain carries TRBV6-5 and TRBJ2-1; D possibly corresponds to TRBD1 (7 bases). Trimming removed 8 bases at V and 5 bases at J, with 13 bases between. CDR1 and CDR2 (germline): MNHEY, SVGAGI. CDR3 length equals 13 residues. The CDR3 bases are TGTGCCAGCTTCAGGGGGGTTGACAATGAGCAGTTCTTC. It is translated as CASFRGVDNEQFF.

A single count supports this clone. The chain couples TRBV13 to TRBJ1-2; TRBD1 is a possible D gene (5 bases). Germline loops: CDR1 PRHDT, CDR2 FYEKMQ (reference sequence). The V gene lost 3 bases and the J gene lost 4 bases, with 9 bases spanning the gap. The CDR3 sequence is 13 residues long. CDR3 loop: CASSFVGAYGYTF. CDR3 nucleotides: TGTGCCAGCAGCTTTGTAGGGGCCTATGGCTACACCTTC.

The V gene is TRBV10-3, the J gene TRBJ2-3; 12 bases are shared with TRBD2. Trimming at V came to 0 bases and at J to 0 bases, leaving 13 bases not matched to a gene. Germline CDR1 and CDR2: ENHRY and SYGVKD. The length of the CDR3 is 21 residues. The DNA for the CDR3 is TGTGCCATCAGTGAGTCCCTCGCTAGCGGGGGGGCCTCAACTAGCACAGATACGCAGTATTTT. It codes for CAISESLASGGASTSTDTQYF.

This clone was observed a single time. The V gene is TRBV7-2, the J gene TRBJ2-7; D not certain. The V gene lost 7 bases and the J gene lost 3 bases, with 13 bases spanning the gap. Germline V gene data show CDR1 as SGHTA and CDR2 as FQGNSA. The CDR3 runs 13 residues. CDR3 coding DNA: TGTGCCAGCAACTTCGGCAGAGGCTACGAGCAGTACTTC. It yields the protein CASNFGRGYEQYF.

This clone showed up just once. This sequence joins TRBV28 and TRBJ2-3; D gene ambiguous. The germline V and J ends were trimmed by 3 bases and 0 bases, with 10 bases remaining between them. This CDR3 is built from 15 residues. Germline V gives CDR1 MDHEN, CDR2 SYDVKM. CDR3 protein: CASSFEETSTDTQYF. CDR3 in DNA: TGTGCCAGCAGTTTTGAGGAGACTAGCACAGATACGCAGTATTTT.

With respect to this clone: Other DNA sequences from this sample encode an identical CDR3 as well. The chain couples TRBV4-3 to TRBJ2-7; the D gene is possibly TRBD2 (6 bases). The V gene's germline CDR1 is LGHNA and CDR2 YSLEER. CDR3 size: 14 residues. Trimming took off 3 bases at V and 0 bases at J, with 9 bases between the two ends. In DNA, the CDR3 is TGCGCCAGCAGCCAGGGGGGATCCTCCTACGAGCAGTACTTC. Translated, it gives CASSQGGSSYEQYF.

This rearrangement joins TRBV30 to TRBJ1-6; 7 nucleotides agree with TRBD1. CDR3 length: 13 amino acids. The ends lost 3 bases at V and 6 bases at J; junction bases unmatched: 2. The germline CDR1 and CDR2 sequences are GTSNPN and SVGIG (reference sequence). For the CDR3, the DNA is TGTGCCTGGAGGACAGGGCTTAATTCACCCCTCCACTTT. Encoded protein: CAWRTGLNSPLHF.

V usage is TRBV24-1 and J usage is TRBJ2-1; TRBD1 might be the D (6 bases). The germline V gene encodes CDR1 KGHDR and CDR2 SFDVKD. The CDR3 covers 16 residues. Trimming stripped 2 bases from V and 2 bases from J, with 12 bases between. CDR3 DNA sequence: TGTGCCACCAGTGATTCAGGGGCATTGGCCTACAATGAGCAGTTCTTC. Residues: CATSDSGALAYNEQFF.

The genes are TRBV6-6 and TRBJ1-1; D may be TRBD1 (6 bases). Germline CDR1 reads MNHNY; CDR2 reads SVGAGI (reference sequence). This CDR3 comprises 13 residues. V was clipped by 7 bases and J by 4 bases, with 13 bases between them. In nucleotides, the CDR3 is TGTGCCAGCACCCAGGGGATGAGCACTGAAGCTTTCTTT. As protein: CASTQGMSTEAFF.

The chain recombines TRBV15 with TRBJ1-1; 9 positions match TRBD1. Germline assignment: CDR1 LNHNV and CDR2 YYDKDF (reference sequence). The junction had 9 bases not matched to a gene; V was cut back by 3 bases and J by 13 bases. CDR3 length equals 13 residues. In DNA, the CDR3 is TGTGCCACCAGCAGCCGGGACAGGGCTATGATTTTCTTT. This translates into CATSSRDRAMIFF.

This chain joins TRBV19 and TRBJ2-3; D gene uncertain. The DNA matches TRBJ1-5 better at its end, which makes the J call doubtful. CDR3 size: 13 residues. Germline CDR1 reads LNHDA; CDR2 reads SQIVND (reference sequence). For the CDR3, the DNA is TGTGCCAGTAGTGTCCGACTAGAAAGAGGCCAGCATTTT. This encodes CASSVRLERGQHF.

The V and J genes are TRBV18 and TRBJ2-7; TRBD2 might be the D (5 bases). With 3 bases removed from V and 5 bases from J, the gap between germline ends came to 20 bases. The germline V gene has CDR1 KGHSH and CDR2 LQKENI. The CDR3 length is 16 residues. Written as DNA, the CDR3 is TGTGCCAGCTCACCGATATCAATTAGCGTCGGCCACGAGCAGTACTTC. It yields the protein CASSPISISVGHEQYF.

For this clone: At one end the junction does not follow the germline gene, possibly because of a read error. CDR3 region: CASSRGLWETQYF. The CDR3 DNA reads TGTGCTAGCAGCAGGGGGCTATGGGAGACCCAGTACTTC. This chain uses TRBV7-7 with TRBJ2-5, with TRBD1 matching 8 bases. This CDR3 contains 13 residues. CDR1 and CDR2 from the germline V gene are SSHAT and FNYEAQ (reference sequence).

This clone showed up just once. The chain joins TRBV28 to TRBJ2-3, with no clear D. Trimming took off 3 bases at V and 0 bases at J, with 7 bases between the two ends. The V gene's germline CDR1 is MDHEN and CDR2 SYDVKM. This CDR3 spans 14 amino acids. The CDR3 sequence is CASSFPVSTDTQYF. CDR3 sequence (DNA): TGTGCCAGCAGTTTTCCAGTTAGCACAGATACGCAGTATTTT.